This TCR beta chain was identified during a study of control samples from healthy donors and cancer patients. TCRdb keeps only in-frame clones here, not all; method: immunoSEQ multiplex PCR. The sample gives 40,000 to 60,000 clones, approximately 83% of which show up once; about 3% is in the top ten. The sequence was obtained from a woman aged 50 to 65 with lung cancer. Sequences were obtained from PBMCs.

The CDR3 loop reads CASSQDRRGTEAFF. CDR3 in DNA: TGTGCCAGCAGCCAAGATCGCAGGGGAACTGAAGCTTTCTTT. The chain combines TRBV4-2 with TRBJ1-1; the D gene is possibly TRBD1 (6 bases). Germline V gene sequence: CDR1 LGHNA, CDR2 YNFKEQ. The CDR3 loop spans 14 amino acids. Trimming pared 0 bases from V and 5 bases from J, leaving 10 bases between.